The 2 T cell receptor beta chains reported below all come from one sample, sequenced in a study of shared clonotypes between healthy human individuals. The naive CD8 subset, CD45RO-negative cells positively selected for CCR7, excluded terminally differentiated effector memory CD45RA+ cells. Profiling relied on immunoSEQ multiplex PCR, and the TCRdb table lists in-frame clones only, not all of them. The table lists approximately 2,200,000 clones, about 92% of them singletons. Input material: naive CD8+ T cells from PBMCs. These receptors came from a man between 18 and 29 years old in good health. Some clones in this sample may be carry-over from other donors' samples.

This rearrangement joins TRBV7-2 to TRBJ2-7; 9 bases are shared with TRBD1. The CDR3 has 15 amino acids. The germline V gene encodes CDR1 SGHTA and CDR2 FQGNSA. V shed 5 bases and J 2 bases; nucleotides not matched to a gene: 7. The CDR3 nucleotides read TGTGCCAGCAGCAATCGGGACAGGGCGACCTACGAGCAGTACTTC. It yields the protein CASSNRDRATYEQYF.

The chain's CDR3 is CASSLIGTSGISEQFF. In nucleotides, the CDR3 is TGTGCCAGCAGTTTAATCGGGACTAGCGGGATAAGTGAGCAGTTCTTC. V usage is TRBV27 and J usage is TRBJ2-1, with 13 bases lining up with TRBD2. V was pared by 2 bases and J by 9 bases, with 7 bases of the junction left unmatched. From germline, CDR1 is MNHEY and CDR2 SMNVEV (reference sequence). The CDR3 spans 16 residues.